This T cell receptor (beta chain) was identified in a study of metastatic and nonmetastatic thyroid tumors. The wider study: Repertoire comparisons spanned blood and tumor or nodule tissue from malignant and benign thyroid patients. General study results and limits: Significantly greater TCR beta diversity was reportedly found in malignant thyroid tumors than in benign nodules (in blood and tumor).

This clone was seen many times. As yet, its antigen is unknown. At the DNA level, this CDR3 is encoded by other sequences in the same sample as well. Before thyroid surgery, none of the patients had received any treatment. The CDR3 has 16 amino acids. Germline loops: CDR1 KGHSH, CDR2 LQKENI. V shed 6 bases and J shed 0 bases, with 15 bases lying between them. TCRdb re-called clones via MiXCR from the PCR reads. The table records approximately 35,000 clones, 10% to 14% of them present only once. The sequencing input was blood. The TCR was taken from a female donor with papillary thyroid cancer or a benign thyroid nodule (not recorded which). Some clones in this sample may be carry-over from other donors' samples. The chain links TRBV18 to TRBJ1-5; the D gene is possibly TRBD1 (5 bases). DNA for the CDR3: TGTGCCAGCTCCACAGGTAACCCCGATAGCAATCAGCCCCAGCATTTT. This codes for CASSTGNPDSNQPQHF.